The 30 T cell receptor beta chains presented below share a single source sample, sequenced in a study of T cell responses to AZD1222 COVID-19 vaccine. The table came from immunoSEQ multiplex PCR; TCRdb's copy has only in-frame clones and leaves some out. The profile covers 140,000 to 150,000 clones, with about 92% appearing a single time and about 3.5% taken by the ten largest. The sequenced sample was peripheral blood, obtained 28 days after the second AZD1222 dose. All receptors come from an adult who received the AZD1222 COVID-19 vaccine.

The gene calls are TRBV27 and TRBJ1-5; the match to TRBD1 covers 10 bases. V was clipped by 8 bases and J by 2 bases; unmatched bases: 6. The CDR3 loop spans 15 amino acids. The germline V gene encodes CDR1 MNHEY and CDR2 SMNVEV (reference sequence). CDR3 DNA sequence: TGTGCCAGCCGGGACAGGGGCCTAGGCAATCAGCCCCAGCATTTT. It yields the protein CASRDRGLGNQPQHF.

This chain uses TRBV25-1 with TRBJ1-2; no clear D. The germline V gene has CDR1 MGHDK and CDR2 SYGVNS. This CDR3 is 13 amino acids long. V was clipped by 5 bases and J by 7 bases, with 14 bases between them. Written as DNA, the CDR3 is TGTGCCAGCAGTTTACTCGGGGAGGGTGGCTACACCTTC. Encoded protein: CASSLLGEGGYTF.

A single count supports this clone. This rearrangement joins TRBV20-1 to TRBJ1-1; no definite D call. Trimming took off 6 bases at V and 2 bases at J, with 4 bases between the two ends. Per the germline V gene, CDR1 is DFQATT and CDR2 is SNEGSKA (reference sequence). The CDR3 has 10 residues. CDR3 loop: CSAANTEAFF. In DNA form, the CDR3 reads TGCAGTGCCGCTAACACTGAAGCTTTCTTT.

The chain links TRBV12-3 or TRBV12-4 to TRBJ1-2; maybe TRBD1 (5 bases). The CDR3 loop spans 13 amino acids. Trimming shortened V by 6 bases and J by 8 bases, and 16 bases separated the two germline ends. The CDR3 reads CASRPQGGRGYTF. Here the CDR3 DNA reads TGTGCCAGCAGACCTCAGGGTGGGAGAGGCTACACCTTC.

The chain recombines TRBV19 with TRBJ1-2; D remains unclear. The germline gives CDR1 LNHDA, CDR2 SQIVND (reference sequence). The CDR3 totals 12 residues. Trimming cost V 9 bases and J 1 base, with 9 bases left between them. Here the CDR3 DNA reads TGTGCCAGCCGCGCACTTAACTATGGCTACACCTTC. Protein product: CASRALNYGYTF. The whole variable domain, remainder taken from reference TRBV19 and TRBJ1-2, is DGGITQSPKYLFRKEGQNVTLSCEQNLNHDAMYWYRQDPGQGLRLIYYSQIVNDFQKGDIAEGYSVSREKKESFPLTVTSAQKNPTAFYLCASRALNYGYTFGSGTRLTVV.

The J gene is TRBJ1-5, the V gene TRBV28; D unresolved. V was pared by 6 bases and J by 6 bases, with 9 bases between. Per germline, CDR1 MDHEN and CDR2 SYDVKM. This CDR3 comprises 12 residues. The CDR3 region has the DNA TGTGCCAGCAGCTCCGGGAGTCAGCCCCAGCATTTT. As protein: CASSSGSQPQHF.

The V and J genes are TRBV28 and TRBJ2-6; D uncertain. The CDR3 runs to 15 residues. Trimming took 5 bases from V and 0 from J, leaving 8 bases between them. Germline V gene sequence: CDR1 MDHEN, CDR2 SYDVKM. CDR3 nucleotides: TGTGCCAGCAGTCAGAGTAACTCTGGGGCCAACGTCCTGACTTTC. Encoded protein: CASSQSNSGANVLTF.

V gene TRBV14 combines with J gene TRBJ1-2, with D perhaps matching TRBD1 (5 bases). The germline V and J ends were trimmed by 0 bases and 7 bases, with 12 bases remaining between them. In germline, CDR1 is SGHDN, CDR2 FVKESK. The CDR3 has 14 amino acids. The CDR3 DNA reads as TGTGCCAGCAGCCAAGATTGGGGCGGGGTTGGCTACACCTTC. Amino acids: CASSQDWGGVGYTF.

The J gene is TRBJ1-6, the V gene TRBV27, with D perhaps TRBD1 (5 bases). CDR1 is MNHEY, CDR2 SMNVEV, per germline (reference sequence). V lost 7 bases, J lost 9 bases, and 22 bases lay in between. The CDR3 consists of 16 residues. CDR3 protein: CASTTSRPGRSSPLHF. CDR3 DNA sequence: TGTGCCAGCACCACATCCCGTCCAGGGAGGAGTTCACCCCTCCACTTT.

The V call is TRBV5-1, the J call TRBJ1-2; D call uncertain. The CDR3 consists of 13 residues. Trimming pared 4 bases from V and 8 bases from J, leaving 15 bases between. The germline V gene encodes CDR1 SGHRS and CDR2 YFSETQ. The CDR3 protein is CASSPYSEGGYTF. The CDR3 DNA reads as TGCGCCAGCAGCCCCTACTCGGAGGGAGGCTACACCTTC.

The rearrangement joins TRBV27 to TRBJ2-3; TRBD1 or TRBD2 may be the D gene (5 bases each). Trimming removed 7 bases at V and 0 bases at J, with 14 bases between. CDR3 length equals 15 residues. CDR1 and CDR2 from the germline V gene are MNHEY and SMNVEV (reference sequence). CDR3 nucleotide sequence: TGTGCCAGCAACTTTGGGGGAGCTAGCACAGATACGCAGTATTTT. It specifies CASNFGGASTDTQYF.

The chain has TRBV18 and TRBJ2-1; 9 bases match TRBD2. Germline V CDR1 and CDR2: KGHSH, LQKENI. The CDR3 loop spans 15 amino acids. V shed 3 bases and J 5 bases; nucleotides not matched to a gene: 5. CDR3 residues: CASSPRTSDNNEQFF. Written as DNA, the CDR3 is TGTGCCAGCTCACCCCGGACTAGCGACAACAATGAGCAGTTCTTC. Full variable domain (remainder filled in from reference TRBV18 and TRBJ2-1): NAGVMQNPRHLVRRRGQEARLRCSPMKGHSHVYWYRQLPEEGLKFMVYLQKENIIDESGMPKERFSAEFPKEGPSILRIQQVVRGDSAAYFCASSPRTSDNNEQFFGPGTRLTVL.

The chain has TRBV28 and TRBJ2-3, with D possibly being TRBD2 (5 bases). Trimming removed 6 bases at V and 4 bases at J, with 8 bases between. Germline V gene sequence: CDR1 MDHEN, CDR2 SYDVKM. CDR3 length: 12 amino acids. CDR3 sequence reads: CASSAGPDTQYF. The CDR3 nucleotides read TGTGCCAGCAGCGCGGGCCCAGATACGCAGTATTTT.

The CDR3, as DNA: TGTGCCAGCAGGACACAGGGGGCCCCTCGCGAGCAGTACTTC. This translates into CASRTQGAPREQYF. The chain couples TRBV27 to TRBJ2-7; 9 nucleotides agree with TRBD1. From germline, CDR1 is MNHEY and CDR2 SMNVEV (reference sequence). V was pared by 6 bases and J by 6 bases, with 9 bases of the junction left unmatched. The CDR3 is 14 amino acids.

The chain uses TRBV6-5 and TRBJ2-7; TRBD1 matches 9 bases. The germline CDR1 and CDR2 sequences are MNHEY and SVGAGI. J was trimmed by 4 bases and V by 5 bases; bases with no gene match: 9. The CDR3 sequence is 15 residues long. DNA for the CDR3: TGTGCCAGCAGTACACGAGGACAGGGGCAGTACGAGCAGTACTTC. Translation gives CASSTRGQGQYEQYF.

About this clone: Mismatch with germline at one junction end may stem from a read error. The J gene is TRBJ1-1, the V gene TRBV19; a weak D match, TRBD1 (5 bases). This CDR3 is 15 amino acids long. CDR1 and CDR2 from the germline V gene are LNHDA and SQIVND (reference sequence). In nucleotides, the CDR3 is TGTGCCAGTAGTATTTGGGGGACGGTGAAGACTGAAGCTTTCTTT. This gives the protein CASSIWGTVKTEAFF.

The genes are TRBV6-6 and TRBJ1-2, with D tentatively TRBD1 (5 bases). Trimming took 5 bases from V and 3 from J, leaving 7 bases between them. CDR3 length equals 12 residues. Germline V gives CDR1 MNHNY, CDR2 SVGAGI (reference sequence). The CDR3 is CASSQGDYGYTF. The CDR3 DNA is TGTGCCAGCAGTCAGGGAGACTATGGCTACACCTTC.

This chain links TRBV12-3 or TRBV12-4 with TRBJ2-7; TRBD2 is a possible D gene (5 bases). Trimming removed 6 bases at V and 6 bases at J, with 15 bases between. The length of the CDR3 is 13 residues. The CDR3 DNA is TGTGCCAGCAGCCGAACCACTAGAGGCGAGCAGTACTTC. Translation gives CASSRTTRGEQYF.

The chain joins TRBV5-1 to TRBJ2-7; 7 positions match TRBD1. In germline, CDR1 is SGHRS, CDR2 YFSETQ. The CDR3 spans 14 residues. Losses at the gene ends were 0 bases for V and 5 bases for J; bases not matched to a gene: 5. CDR3 loop: CASSLGQGINEQYF. CDR3 nucleotide sequence: TGCGCCAGCAGCTTGGGACAGGGTATAAACGAGCAGTACTTC.

This clone has just a few counts. The V gene is TRBV5-1, the J gene TRBJ2-3; a weak D match, TRBD2 (6 bases). Per the germline V gene, CDR1 is SGHRS and CDR2 is YFSETQ. CDR3 length: 13 residues. The V end was cut by 2 bases, the J end by 5 bases, with 9 bases between. For the CDR3, the DNA is TGCGCCAGCAGCTTTCCGGGGGAAGATACGCAGTATTTT. Translation: CASSFPGEDTQYF.

The genes are TRBV15 and TRBJ1-5; D remains ambiguous. The length of the CDR3 is 15 residues. Trimming removed 0 bases from V and 3 bases from J, with 9 bases in between. CDR1 LNHNV and CDR2 YYDKDF come from the germline V gene (reference sequence). CDR3 loop: CATSRDVRSNQPQHF. CDR3 nucleotide sequence: TGTGCCACCAGCAGAGATGTCCGCTCCAATCAGCCCCAGCATTTT.

The chain uses TRBV6-5 and TRBJ1-2; possibly TRBD1 for D (6 bases). Germline lookup yields CDR1 MNHEY and CDR2 SVGAGI. Deletions cut 7 bases from V and 8 bases from J, with 17 bases between. The CDR3 has 13 residues. The CDR3 region is CASTTTGLRGYTF. CDR3 sequence (DNA): TGTGCCAGCACCACCACAGGGCTTCGGGGCTACACCTTC.

J is TRBJ1-4 and V is TRBV30; no reliable D call. From germline, CDR1 is GTSNPN and CDR2 SVGIG (reference sequence). This CDR3 contains 13 residues. Trimming shortened V by 5 bases and J by 5 bases, and 12 bases separated the two germline ends. In DNA form, the CDR3 reads TGTGCCTGGGGGTGGAAGATGAATGAAAAACTGTTTTTT. Its translation is CAWGWKMNEKLFF.

The V gene is TRBV4-3, the J gene TRBJ1-1, with 9 bases that match TRBD1. V was clipped by 3 bases and J by 7 bases; unmatched bases: 3. Per the germline V gene, CDR1 is LGHNA and CDR2 is YSLEER. The CDR3 totals 13 residues. The CDR3 loop reads CASSQGQGFEAFF. The CDR3 DNA sequence: TGCGCCAGCAGCCAGGGACAGGGATTTGAAGCTTTCTTT.

V is TRBV19 and J is TRBJ2-2; D may correspond to TRBD1 or TRBD2 (5 bases each). Trimming cost V 5 bases and J 0 bases, with 13 bases left between them. Germline V gene data show CDR1 as LNHDA and CDR2 as SQIVND (reference sequence). The CDR3 has 16 residues. The CDR3 DNA reads as TGTGCCAGTAGTTTGGGGACCGGGGCGAACACCGGGGAGCTGTTTTTT. Residues: CASSLGTGANTGELFF. Full variable domain (rest looked up from reference TRBV19 and TRBJ2-2): DGGITQSPKYLFRKEGQNVTLSCEQNLNHDAMYWYRQDPGQGLRLIYYSQIVNDFQKGDIAEGYSVSREKKESFPLTVTSAQKNPTAFYLCASSLGTGANTGELFFGEGSRLTVL.

The chain links TRBV21-1 to TRBJ2-7; TRBD1 is the table's D call, not checked against the DNA. TRBV21-1 is labeled a pseudogene. The CDR3 totals 16 residues. CDR3 coding DNA: TGTGCCAGCAGCAAAGTACACAGGGGTCTCCCCTACGAGCAGTACTTC. It yields the protein CASSKVHRGLPYEQYF.

This sequence joins TRBV18 and TRBJ1-4, with D unclear. The length of the CDR3 is 14 residues. V dropped 8 bases and J dropped 0 bases, with 10 bases sitting between them. Looked up from germline, CDR1 is KGHSH and CDR2 is LQKENI. The CDR3 is CASLAVATNEKLFF. CDR3 sequence (DNA): TGTGCCAGCCTGGCAGTTGCAACTAATGAAAAACTGTTTTTT.

J is TRBJ2-7 and V is TRBV18; D possibly corresponds to TRBD1 (5 bases). The ends were cut back, 8 bases at V and 7 bases at J, with 15 bases in the middle. This CDR3 region has 12 residues. Looked up from germline, CDR1 is KGHSH and CDR2 is LQKENI. CDR3 DNA: TGTGCCAGCCAAGGGGCAATGGGGGAGCAGTACTTC. It encodes CASQGAMGEQYF.

The CDR3 nucleotides are TGTGCCAGCAGCAGAATGCGGGCTAGCGGGAGAAATGAGCAGTTCTTC. It yields the protein CASSRMRASGRNEQFF. The chain joins TRBV6-2 or TRBV6-3 to TRBJ2-1, with 10 positions matching TRBD2. Trimming at V came to 6 bases and at J to 7 bases, leaving 12 bases not matched to a gene. The CDR3 has 16 amino acids. Germline V gives CDR1 MNHEY, CDR2 SVGEGT.

The V gene is TRBV5-1, the J gene TRBJ1-1; D unresolved. The CDR3 spans 16 residues. CDR1 and CDR2 (germline): SGHRS, YFSETQ. With 2 bases removed from V and 0 bases from J, the gap between germline ends came to 14 bases. The CDR3 sequence is CASSFSTTPLNTEAFF. CDR3 DNA: TGCGCCAGCAGCTTTTCAACAACTCCTCTGAACACTGAAGCTTTCTTT.